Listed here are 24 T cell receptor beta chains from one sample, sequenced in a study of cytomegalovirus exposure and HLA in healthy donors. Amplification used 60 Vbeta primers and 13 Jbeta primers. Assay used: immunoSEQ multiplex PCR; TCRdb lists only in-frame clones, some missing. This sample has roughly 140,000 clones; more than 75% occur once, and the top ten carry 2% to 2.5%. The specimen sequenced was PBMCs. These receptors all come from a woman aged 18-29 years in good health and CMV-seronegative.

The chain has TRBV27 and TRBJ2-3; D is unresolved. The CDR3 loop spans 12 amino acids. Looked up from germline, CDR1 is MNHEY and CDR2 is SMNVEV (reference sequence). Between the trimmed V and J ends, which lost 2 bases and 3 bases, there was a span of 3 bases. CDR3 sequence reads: CASSLLTDTQYF. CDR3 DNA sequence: TGTGCCAGCAGTTTACTGACAGATACGCAGTATTTT.

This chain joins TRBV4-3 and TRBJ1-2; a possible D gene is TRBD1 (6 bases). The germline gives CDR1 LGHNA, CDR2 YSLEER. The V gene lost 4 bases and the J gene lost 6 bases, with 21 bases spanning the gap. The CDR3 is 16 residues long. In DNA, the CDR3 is TGCGCCAGCAGCCGATTCATCGGGGGGGCCGGGAATGGCTACACCTTC. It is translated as CASSRFIGGAGNGYTF.

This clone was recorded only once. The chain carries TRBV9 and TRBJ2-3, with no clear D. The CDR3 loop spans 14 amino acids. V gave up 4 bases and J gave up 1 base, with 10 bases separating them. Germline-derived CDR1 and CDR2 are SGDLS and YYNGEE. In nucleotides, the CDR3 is TGTGCCAGCAGCCCCGACATTCGCACAGATACGCAGTATTTT. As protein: CASSPDIRTDTQYF.

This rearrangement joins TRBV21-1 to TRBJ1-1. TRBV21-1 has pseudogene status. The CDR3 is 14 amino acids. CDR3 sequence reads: CASSKGMIAALLFF. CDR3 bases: TGTGCCAGCAGCAAAGGGATGATCGCGGCCCTTCTCTTCTTT.

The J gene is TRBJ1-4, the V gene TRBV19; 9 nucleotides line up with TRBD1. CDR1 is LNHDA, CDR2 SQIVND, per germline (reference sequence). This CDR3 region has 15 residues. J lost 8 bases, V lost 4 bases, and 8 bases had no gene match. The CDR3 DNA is TGTGCCAGTAGTACTTACAGGGGGCCGGGGGAAAAACTGTTTTTT. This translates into CASSTYRGPGEKLFF.

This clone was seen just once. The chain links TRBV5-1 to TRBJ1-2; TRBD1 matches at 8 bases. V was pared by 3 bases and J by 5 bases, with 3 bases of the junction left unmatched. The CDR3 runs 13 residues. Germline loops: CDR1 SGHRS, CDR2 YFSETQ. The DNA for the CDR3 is TGCGCCAGCAGCTCAGGGGGCGCTTATGGCTACACCTTC. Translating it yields CASSSGGAYGYTF.

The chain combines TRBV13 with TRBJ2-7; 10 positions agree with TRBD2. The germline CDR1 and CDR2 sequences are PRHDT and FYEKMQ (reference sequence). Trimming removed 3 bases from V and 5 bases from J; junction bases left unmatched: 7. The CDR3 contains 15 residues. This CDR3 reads CASSLASGSFDEQYF. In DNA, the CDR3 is TGTGCCAGCAGCTTGGCTAGCGGGAGTTTCGACGAGCAGTACTTC.

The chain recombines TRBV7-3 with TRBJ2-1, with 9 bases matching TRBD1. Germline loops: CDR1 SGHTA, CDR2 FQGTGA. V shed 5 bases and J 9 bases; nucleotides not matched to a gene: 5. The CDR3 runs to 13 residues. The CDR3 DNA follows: TGTGCCAGCAGCCCGGGACAGGGACGTGAGCAGTTCTTC. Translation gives CASSPGQGREQFF.

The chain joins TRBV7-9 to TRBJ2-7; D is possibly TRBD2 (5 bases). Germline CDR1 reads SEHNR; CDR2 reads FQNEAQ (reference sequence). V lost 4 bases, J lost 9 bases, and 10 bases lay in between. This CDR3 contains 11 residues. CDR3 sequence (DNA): TGTGCCAGCAGCTCGCGGGTGGCGCAGTACTTC. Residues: CASSSRVAQYF.

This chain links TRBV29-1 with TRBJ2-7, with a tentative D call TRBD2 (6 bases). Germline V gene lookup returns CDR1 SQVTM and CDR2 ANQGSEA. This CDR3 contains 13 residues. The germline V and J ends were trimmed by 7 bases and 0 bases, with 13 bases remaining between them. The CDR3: CSARGESSYEQYF. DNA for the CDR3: TGCAGCGCCCGCGGGGAAAGCTCCTACGAGCAGTACTTC.

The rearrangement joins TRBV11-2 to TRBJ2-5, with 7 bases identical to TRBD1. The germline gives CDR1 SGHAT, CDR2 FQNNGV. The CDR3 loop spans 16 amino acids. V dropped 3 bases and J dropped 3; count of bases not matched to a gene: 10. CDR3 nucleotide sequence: TGTGCCAGCAGCTTGACAGGGATCGGTAGAGAAGAGACCCAGTACTTC. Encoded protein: CASSLTGIGREETQYF. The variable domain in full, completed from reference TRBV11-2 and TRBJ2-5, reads EAGVAQSPRYKIIEKRQSVAFWCNPISGHATLYWYQQILGQGPKLLIQFQNNGVVDDSQLPKDRFSAERLKGVDSTLKIQPAKLEDSAVYLCASSLTGIGREETQYFGPGTRLLVL.

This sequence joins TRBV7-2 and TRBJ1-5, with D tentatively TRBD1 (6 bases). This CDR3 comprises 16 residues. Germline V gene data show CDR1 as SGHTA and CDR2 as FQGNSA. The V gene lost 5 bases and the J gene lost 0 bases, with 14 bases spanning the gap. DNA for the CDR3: TGTGCCAGCAGCGCCCTGGACAGATATAGCAATCAGCCCCAGCATTTT. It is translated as CASSALDRYSNQPQHF.

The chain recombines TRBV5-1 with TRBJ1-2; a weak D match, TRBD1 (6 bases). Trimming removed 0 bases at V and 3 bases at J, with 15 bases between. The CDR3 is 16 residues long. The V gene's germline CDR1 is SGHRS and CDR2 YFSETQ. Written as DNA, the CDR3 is TGCGCCAGCAGCTTGGACTTTGGGGCAGGGGACTATGGCTACACCTTC. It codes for CASSLDFGAGDYGYTF.

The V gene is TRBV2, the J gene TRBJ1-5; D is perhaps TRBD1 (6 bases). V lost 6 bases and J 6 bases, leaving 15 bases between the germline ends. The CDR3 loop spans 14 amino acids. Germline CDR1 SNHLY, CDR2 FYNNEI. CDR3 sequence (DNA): TGTGCCAGCAGCTCTGCACAGGGAGCTCAGCCCCAGCATTTT. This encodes CASSSAQGAQPQHF.

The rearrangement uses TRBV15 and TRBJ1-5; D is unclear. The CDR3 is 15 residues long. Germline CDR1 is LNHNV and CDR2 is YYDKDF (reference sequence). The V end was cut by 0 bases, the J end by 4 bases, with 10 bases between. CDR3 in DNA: TGTGCCACCAGCAGAGATGAGGTGTCAAATCAGCCCCAGCATTTT. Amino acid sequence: CATSRDEVSNQPQHF.

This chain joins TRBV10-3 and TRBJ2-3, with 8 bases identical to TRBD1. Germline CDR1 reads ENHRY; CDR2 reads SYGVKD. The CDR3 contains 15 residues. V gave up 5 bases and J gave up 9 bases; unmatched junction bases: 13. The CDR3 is CAISRSSGTGGTQYF. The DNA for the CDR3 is TGTGCCATCAGTCGTAGTTCCGGGACAGGAGGGACGCAGTATTTT.

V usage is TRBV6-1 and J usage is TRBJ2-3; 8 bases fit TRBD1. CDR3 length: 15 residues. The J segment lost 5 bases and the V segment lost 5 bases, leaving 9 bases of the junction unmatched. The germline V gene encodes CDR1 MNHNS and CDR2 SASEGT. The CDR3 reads CASSRQGLGGDTQYF. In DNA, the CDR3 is TGTGCCAGCAGTCGACAGGGGCTGGGGGGAGATACGCAGTATTTT.

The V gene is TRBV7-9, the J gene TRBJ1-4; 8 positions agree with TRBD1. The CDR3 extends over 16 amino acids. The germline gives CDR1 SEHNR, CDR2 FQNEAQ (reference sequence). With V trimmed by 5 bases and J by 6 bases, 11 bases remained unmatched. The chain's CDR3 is CASSQGKETGDEKLFF. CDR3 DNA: TGTGCCAGCAGCCAGGGAAAAGAGACAGGGGATGAAAAACTGTTTTTT. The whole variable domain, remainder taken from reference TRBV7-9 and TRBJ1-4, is DTGVSQNPRHKITKRGQNVTFRCDPISEHNRLYWYRQTLGQGPEFLTYFQNEAQLEKSRLLSDRFSAERPKGSFSTLEIQRTEQGDSAMYLCASSQGKETGDEKLFFGSGTQLSVL.

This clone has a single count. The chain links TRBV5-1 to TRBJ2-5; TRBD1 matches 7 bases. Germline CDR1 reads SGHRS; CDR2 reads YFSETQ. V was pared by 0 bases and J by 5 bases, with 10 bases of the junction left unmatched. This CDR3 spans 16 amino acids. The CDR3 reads CASSLARTGLWETQYF. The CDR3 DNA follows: TGCGCCAGCAGCTTGGCTAGGACAGGACTCTGGGAGACCCAGTACTTC.

The DNA for the CDR3 is TGTGCCAGCAGCTCCGGAACAGGGGTTTACGAGCAGTACTTC. Amino acids: CASSSGTGVYEQYF. The J gene is TRBJ2-7, the V gene TRBV11-2, with TRBD1 matching over 7 bases. Germline V gene sequence: CDR1 SGHAT, CDR2 FQNNGV. With 4 bases clipped from V and 4 bases from J, the junction kept 7 bases outside the gene matches. This CDR3 is 14 amino acids long.

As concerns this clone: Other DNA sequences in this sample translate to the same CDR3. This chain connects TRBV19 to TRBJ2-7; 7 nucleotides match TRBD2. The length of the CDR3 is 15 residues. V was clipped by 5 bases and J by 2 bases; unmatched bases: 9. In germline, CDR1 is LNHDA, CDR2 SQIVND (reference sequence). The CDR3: CASSEGLAGAYEQYF. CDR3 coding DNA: TGTGCCAGTAGTGAGGGACTGGCGGGAGCCTACGAGCAGTACTTC.

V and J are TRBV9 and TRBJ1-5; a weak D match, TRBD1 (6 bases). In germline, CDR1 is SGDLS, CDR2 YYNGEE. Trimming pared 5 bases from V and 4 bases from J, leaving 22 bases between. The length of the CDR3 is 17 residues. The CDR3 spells CASRQLGGGVANQPQHF. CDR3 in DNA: TGTGCCAGCAGGCAACTTGGAGGGGGGGTGGCTAATCAGCCCCAGCATTTT.

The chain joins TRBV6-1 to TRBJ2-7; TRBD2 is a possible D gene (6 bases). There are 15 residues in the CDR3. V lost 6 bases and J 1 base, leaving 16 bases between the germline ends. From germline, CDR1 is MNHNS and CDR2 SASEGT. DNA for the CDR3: TGTGCCAGCAGAATCGGGGGAGACAGATCCTACGAGCAGTACTTC. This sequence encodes CASRIGGDRSYEQYF.

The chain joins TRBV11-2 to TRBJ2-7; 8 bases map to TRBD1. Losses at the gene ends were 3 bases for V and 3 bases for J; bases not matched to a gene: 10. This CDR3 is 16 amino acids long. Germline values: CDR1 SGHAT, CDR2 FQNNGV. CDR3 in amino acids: CASSLGRGHLIYEQYF. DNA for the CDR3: TGTGCCAGCAGCTTGGGCAGGGGGCACCTCATCTACGAGCAGTACTTC.